These 12 T cell receptor beta chains were sequenced from one sample in a study of patients and donors after allogeneic stem cell transplantation. TCRdb re-derived calls from the RT-PCR reads in MiXCR, one entry per CDR3 protein. Altogether approximately 150,000 distinct CDR3 sequences are present, about 32% being singletons, with the ten largest covering around 3.3%. Sequencing was carried out using blood, either unsorted or a sorted T cell fraction (not recorded which). These receptors originate from a human donor who was either an allogeneic HSCT recipient or a stem cell or donor lymphocyte infusion donor (not recorded which). It is not recorded whose cells these are; they may come from a transplant donor.

The V gene is TRBV3-1, the J gene TRBJ2-7; D is uncertain. Looked up from germline, CDR1 is LGHDT and CDR2 is YNNKEL (reference sequence). The V and J ends lost 4 bases and 5 bases respectively, with 15 bases between them. The CDR3 extends over 14 amino acids. In DNA form, the CDR3 reads TGTGCCAGCAGCCTCGGGCTAGTCTTAGACGAGCAGTACTTC. Amino acids: CASSLGLVLDEQYF.

This clonotype was seen a few times. This chain joins TRBV20-1 and TRBJ2-1; perhaps TRBD2 as D (5 bases). Per the germline V gene, CDR1 is DFQATT and CDR2 is SNEGSKA (reference sequence). Trimming pared 5 bases from V and 0 bases from J, leaving 14 bases between. The CDR3 spans 15 residues. CDR3 nucleotides: TGCAGTGCTCCGAAACTAGTGTCCTCCTACAATGAGCAGTTCTTC. Protein: CSAPKLVSSYNEQFF.

This clonotype was observed a handful of times. The chain is built from TRBV12-3 or TRBV12-4 and TRBJ1-3, with D possibly being TRBD1 (5 bases). V dropped 6 bases and J dropped 3 bases, with 6 bases sitting between them. This CDR3 region has 12 residues. CDR3 protein: CASSQGGNTIYF. CDR3 DNA sequence: TGTGCCAGCAGCCAGGGTGGAAACACCATATATTTT.

The chain employs TRBV5-1 and TRBJ1-2, with D maybe TRBD1 (5 bases). Germline CDR1 and CDR2: SGHRS and YFSETQ. CDR3 length: 15 residues. V was clipped by 3 bases and J by 7 bases, with 19 bases between them. The chain's CDR3 is CASSSPPVGAAGYTF. CDR3 nucleotide sequence: TGCGCCAGCAGCTCCCCCCCCGTCGGGGCGGCTGGCTACACCTTC.

The genes are TRBV28 and TRBJ2-2; 9 nucleotides line up with TRBD1. Trimming took 6 bases from V and 6 from J; bases not matched to a gene: 14. Germline assignment: CDR1 MDHEN and CDR2 SYDVKM. This CDR3 is built from 17 residues. CDR3 bases: TGTGCCAGCAGCCCGGCAGGCGGGACAGGGTTTTCCGGGGAGCTGTTTTTT. The encoded protein is CASSPAGGTGFSGELFF.

This clonotype showed up just a few times. The genes are TRBV14 and TRBJ2-2, with 8 bases identical to TRBD1. The germline CDR1 and CDR2 sequences are SGHDN and FVKESK. The trim removed 1 base at V and 5 bases at J, leaving 9 bases unmatched. This CDR3 spans 17 amino acids. The CDR3 here is CASSQAPGGTGTGELFF. CDR3 DNA sequence: TGTGCCAGCAGCCAAGCACCAGGGGGCACGGGTACCGGGGAGCTGTTTTTT. Based on the CDR3 plus reference TRBV14 and TRBJ2-2, the full variable domain is EAGVTQFPSHSVIEKGQTVTLRCDPISGHDNLYWYRRVMGKEIKFLLHFVKESKQDESGMPNNRFLAERTGGTYSTLKVQPAELEDSGVYFCASSQAPGGTGTGELFFGEGSRLTVL.

The J gene is TRBJ1-1, the V gene TRBV29-1; TRBD1 agrees at 10 bases. The CDR3 runs 14 residues. The ends lost 6 bases at V and 3 bases at J; junction bases unmatched: 7. Germline CDR1 SQVTM, CDR2 ANQGSEA. The CDR3 nucleotides are TGCAGCGTCCAAAGGGGGACAGGGGACACTGAAGCTTTCTTT. Encoded protein: CSVQRGTGDTEAFF.

This clonotype was counted many times. The chain is built from TRBV20-1 and TRBJ2-3, with 7 bases identical to TRBD2. Germline lookup yields CDR1 DFQATT and CDR2 SNEGSKA (reference sequence). The CDR3 consists of 14 residues. J lost 1 base, V lost 4 bases, and 5 bases had no gene match. The chain's CDR3 is CSATSGTGTDTQYF. In DNA, the CDR3 is TGCAGTGCTACTAGCGGAACCGGCACAGATACGCAGTATTTT.

This clonotype was seen a handful of times. The rearrangement links TRBV12-3 or TRBV12-4 to TRBJ2-2, with D hard to call. The CDR3 spans 13 residues. V lost 4 bases and J lost 5, with 8 bases in between. CDR3 coding DNA: TGTGCCAGCAGTTCTCCGGGTACCGGGGAGCTGTTTTTT. This encodes CASSSPGTGELFF.

The chain recombines TRBV6-5 with TRBJ2-3; 14 bases align to TRBD2. This CDR3 comprises 15 residues. V was clipped by 6 bases and J by 6 bases; unmatched bases: 5. Germline CDR1 and CDR2: MNHEY and SVGAGI. CDR3: CASSRGLAGVDTQYF. The CDR3 region has the DNA TGTGCCAGCAGCCGGGGACTAGCGGGAGTGGATACGCAGTATTTT.

This chain connects TRBV5-1 to TRBJ1-3; no clear D. The V end lost 7 bases, the J end lost 2 bases, and 16 bases lay between the germline ends. Germline CDR1 and CDR2: SGHRS and YFSETQ. The CDR3 runs to 15 residues. The CDR3 reads CASGKGPGTGNTIYF. The CDR3 nucleotides read TGCGCCAGCGGCAAGGGCCCGGGGACTGGAAACACCATATATTTT.

Only a few counts were recorded for this clonotype. This rearrangement joins TRBV7-9 to TRBJ1-2, with D possibly TRBD1 on 5 matching bases. Germline V gene lookup returns CDR1 SEHNR and CDR2 FQNEAQ (reference sequence). The CDR3 sequence is 13 residues long. V was trimmed by 5 bases and J by 5 bases, leaving 12 bases between them. This chain's CDR3 is CASSLGGIYGYTF. The CDR3, as DNA: TGTGCCAGCAGCCTCGGGGGGATATATGGCTACACCTTC.